This T cell receptor beta chain appears in the sequencing data of a study of T cell responses to AZD1222 COVID-19 vaccine (dated by TCRdb to 2020 to 2023). Context from the whole study: A total of approximately 250 trial participants underwent TCR sequencing, of whom about 210 had received two doses of AZD1222 and around 26 had received two doses of the MenACWY control vaccine. Enrollment into the trials was organized by age into subgroups of 18-55, 56-69 and 70-plus years, and those subgroups contained approximately 160, 26 and 62 TCR-sequenced participants, respectively. Overall study results and their limits: Most participants were white British and females outnumbered males, and the authors suggested that clonal diversity may have been underestimated. In the small 56-69-year group, the increase in depth fell short of significance, most likely because of low power. Nearly half of unique spike-specific TCRs reportedly recognized epitopes outside regions mutated in the B.1.351 and B.1.1.7 variants. Spike-specific TCR breadth and depth rose significantly after two AZD1222 doses compared with day 0 and with MenACWY recipients. Because no samples from the day 14 peak response were available, repertoires could be characterized only after the peak T cell response. The vaccine-associated CD4 TCRs covered the entire spike protein, and the dominant responses fell in regions 160-218 and 743-854. Conclusions about previously exposed vaccinees are limited because only six or seven AZD1222 recipients were SARS-CoV-2 seropositive at baseline.

In the case of this clone: Its antigen is unknown. No base-level quality is on record; no much larger clone is a single base apart.

The CDR3 regions of human TCRbeta chains were subjected to immunosequencing. Under the source paper's analysis protocol: Repertoire TCRs were matched against a reference library of SARS-CoV-2-specific TCRs generated with the MIRA antigen-specificity platform. Breadth was defined as the fraction of unique TCRs that were SARS-CoV-2-associated. Depth was defined as the fraction of total T cells that were SARS-CoV-2-associated. Using the MIRA data, every spike-specific TCR was mapped to the spike region that the TCR reacted to and assigned to either a CD4 or a CD8 class. Log10-transformed breadth and depth values were compared by one-way ANOVA with Sidak's multiple comparisons tests. TCRdb took this table from immuneACCESS and kept in-frame rearrangements with V and J called. Such tables lack part of the clones; where checked against another copy, unresolved V genes explain under half of the gap, and the rest is unexplained. Clone size and V and J calls were adopted from that table, with D and trimming inferred from the DNA. Counted in this sample were nearly 200,000 clones; approximately 94% of them appeared once. Of the sample, 1% is held by the ten largest clones.

The time point label, as the study defines it: about 28 days (+/-7) after the second vaccine dose. AZD1222 recipients whose second dose came at about 4 weeks and those whose second dose came at about 12 weeks were combined into one group, since spike-specific TCR depth and breadth did not differ between the two schedules. The vaccinee samples were drawn from two UK trials, COV001 and COV002, one of which was a single-blind randomized controlled phase 2/3 trial testing AZD1222 (ChAdOx1 nCoV-19) in healthy adults. For TCRbeta chain sequencing, PBMC samples from trial participants were taken at day 0 and at day 28 after the second dose. This receptor was taken from an adult who received the AZD1222 COVID-19 vaccine. The sequencing used peripheral blood, collected 28 days after the second AZD1222 dose.

For the CDR3, the sequence is CASSKDPPSNQPQHF. In nucleotide form, the sequence is TGTGCCAGCAGCAAGGACCCACCGAGCAATCAGCCCCAGCATTTT. In this chain, TRBV9 is recombined with TRBJ1-5; the D gene is unclear. The CDR3 goes from the cysteine to the phenylalanine over 15 residues. The CDR3 DNA has 45 bases and is translated from base 1. The germline V gene provides CDR1 SGDLS and CDR2 YYNGEE. V gives up 4 bases and J gives up 1 base, and the segment between their germline ends measures 12 bases.